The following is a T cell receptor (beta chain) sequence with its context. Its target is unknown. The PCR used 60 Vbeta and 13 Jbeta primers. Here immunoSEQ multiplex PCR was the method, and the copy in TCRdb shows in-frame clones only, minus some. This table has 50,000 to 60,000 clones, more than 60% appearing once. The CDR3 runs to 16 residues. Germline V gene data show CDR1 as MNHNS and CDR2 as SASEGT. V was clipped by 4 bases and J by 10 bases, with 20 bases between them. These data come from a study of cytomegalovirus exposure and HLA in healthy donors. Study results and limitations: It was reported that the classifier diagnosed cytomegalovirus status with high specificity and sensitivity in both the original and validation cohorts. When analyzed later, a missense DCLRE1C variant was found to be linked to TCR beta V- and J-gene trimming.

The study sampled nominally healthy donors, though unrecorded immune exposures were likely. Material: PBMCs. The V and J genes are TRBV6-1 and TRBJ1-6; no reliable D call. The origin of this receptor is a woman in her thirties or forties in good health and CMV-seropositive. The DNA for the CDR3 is TGTGCCAGCAGTGGGCTCGGGGAGCCGTCATGGTCACCCCTCCACTTT. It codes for CASSGLGEPSWSPLHF.